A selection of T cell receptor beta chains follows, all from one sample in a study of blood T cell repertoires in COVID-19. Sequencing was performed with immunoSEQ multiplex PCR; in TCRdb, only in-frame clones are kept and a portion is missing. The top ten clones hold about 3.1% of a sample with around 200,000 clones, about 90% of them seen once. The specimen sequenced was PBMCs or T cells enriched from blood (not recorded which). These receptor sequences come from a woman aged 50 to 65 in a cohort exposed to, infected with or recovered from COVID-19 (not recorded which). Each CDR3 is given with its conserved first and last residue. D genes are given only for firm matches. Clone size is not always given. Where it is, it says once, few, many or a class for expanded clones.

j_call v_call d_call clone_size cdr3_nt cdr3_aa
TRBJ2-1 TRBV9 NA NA TGTGCCAGCAGCTCTGACCGCGGGGCGCTCTACAATGAGCAGTTCTTC CASSSDRGALYNEQFF
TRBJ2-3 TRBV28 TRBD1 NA TGTGCCAGCAGTCCTGAGGCCCTGGGACAGGGGACTGATACGCAGTATTTT CASSPEALGQGTDTQYF
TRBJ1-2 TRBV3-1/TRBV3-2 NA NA TGTGCCAGCAGCCCCGGGGGTGACTATGGCTACACCTTC CASSPGGDYGYTF
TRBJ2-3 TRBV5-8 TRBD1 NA TGTGCCAGCAGCTTGAGACAGGGAACAGATACGCAGTATTTT CASSLRQGTDTQYF
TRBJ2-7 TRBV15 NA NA TGTGCCACCAGCAGAGTTGAGAGTCCTCCCTATGAGCAGTACTTC CATSRVESPPYEQYF
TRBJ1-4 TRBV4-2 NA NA TGTGCCAGCAGCCAGGCCGAACAGGGAGGGGATGAAAAACTGTTTTTT CASSQAEQGGDEKLFF
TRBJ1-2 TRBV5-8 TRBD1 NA TGTGCCAGCAGCACCTTTCACGGGACAGCGATCCCCCTTGGCTATGGCTACACCTTC CASSTFHGTAIPLGYGYTF
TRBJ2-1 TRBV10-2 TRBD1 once TGCGCCAGCTCCCGAGGGCAGGGGGCGGTCAATGAGCAGTTCTTC CASSRGQGAVNEQFF
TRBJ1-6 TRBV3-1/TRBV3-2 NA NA TGTGCCAGCAGCCACGACAGCTCACCCCTCCACTTT CASSHDSSPLHF
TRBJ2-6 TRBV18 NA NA TGTGCCAGCTCATCCGACAGACTCTCTGGGGCCAACGTCCTGACTTTC CASSSDRLSGANVLTF
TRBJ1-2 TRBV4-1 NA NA TGCGCCAGCAGCCAATTTTGGGGCGAGGAGTATGGCTACACCTTC CASSQFWGEEYGYTF
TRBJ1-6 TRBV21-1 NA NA TGTGCCAGCAGCAAAGGTCCCCGGGACAGACATAATTCACCCCTCCACTTT CASSKGPRDRHNSPLHF
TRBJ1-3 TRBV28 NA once TGTGCCAGCAGTTTACCCTTTGGAAACACCATATATTTT CASSLPFGNTIYF
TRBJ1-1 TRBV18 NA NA TGTGCCAGCTCACACCGACAGGAGAGCACTGAAGCTTTCTTT CASSHRQESTEAFF
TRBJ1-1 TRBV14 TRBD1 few TGTGCCAGCAGCCCCATCAGGGACAGACTCATGAACACTGAAGCTTTCTTT CASSPIRDRLMNTEAFF
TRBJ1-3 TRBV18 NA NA TGTGCCAGCTCACCCTCGAACAGGGTGTCAGGAAACACCATATATTTT CASSPSNRVSGNTIYF
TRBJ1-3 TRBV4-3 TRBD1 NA TGCGCCAGCAGCCACCTTAACGTCGGACAGGGGAACTCTGGAAACACCATATATTTT CASSHLNVGQGNSGNTIYF
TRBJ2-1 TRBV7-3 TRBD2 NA TGTGCCAGCAGCACTACCCCCGGGACTAGCGGGGGTAATGAGCAGTTCTTC CASSTTPGTSGGNEQFF
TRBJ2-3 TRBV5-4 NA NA TGTGCCAGCAGCTCCCCGGGGGGCGGCACAGATACGCAGTATTTT CASSSPGGGTDTQYF
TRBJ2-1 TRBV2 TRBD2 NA TGTGCCACCAAGGGTCATGGACTAGCTGGGGATGAGCAGTTCTTC CATKGHGLAGDEQFF
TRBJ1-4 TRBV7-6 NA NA TGTGCCAGCAGCTTGCCCGGAGGGGTGGAGGAAAAACTGTTTTTT CASSLPGGVEEKLFF
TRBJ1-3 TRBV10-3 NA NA TGTGCCATCAGTGAGCTGGGGGGGGGCGTCTCTGGAAACACCATATATTTT CAISELGGGVSGNTIYF
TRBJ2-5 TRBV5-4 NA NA TGTGCCAGCAGCTTGCGAGCTTCGGGGCAAGAGACCCAGTACTTC CASSLRASGQETQYF
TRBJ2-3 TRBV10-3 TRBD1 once TGTGCCATCAGTGATGTAGGGGGCCTCGCAGATACGCAGTATTTT CAISDVGGLADTQYF
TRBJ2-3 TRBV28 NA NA TGTGCCAGCAGTACCGGACAGTCTAGCACAGATACGCAGTATTTT CASSTGQSSTDTQYF
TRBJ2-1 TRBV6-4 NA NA TGTGCCAGGAAGTACAAGGGGTCCTACAATGAGCAGTTCTTC CARKYKGSYNEQFF
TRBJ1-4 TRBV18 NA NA TGTGCCAGCTCACCACCTTGGGCCCGGTACTCAACTAATGAAAAACTGTTTTTT CASSPPWARYSTNEKLFF
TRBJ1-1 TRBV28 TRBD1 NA TGTGCCAGCAGTTCACCCGGGACAGCCACTGAAGCTTTCTTT CASSSPGTATEAFF
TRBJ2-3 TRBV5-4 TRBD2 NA TGTGCCAGCAGCCCCAGGAGCGGGGGGAGCACAGATACGCAGTATTTT CASSPRSGGSTDTQYF
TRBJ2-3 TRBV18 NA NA TGTGCCAGCTCACCGGGTGGAAGCGGGGATACGCAGTATTTT CASSPGGSGDTQYF
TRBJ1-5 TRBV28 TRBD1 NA TGTGCCAGCAGTTCCCCGAGGACAGGGGGACAGCCCCAGCATTTT CASSSPRTGGQPQHF
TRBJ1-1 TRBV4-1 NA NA TGCGCCAGCAGCCCGTCTGGGGGGTCGAACACTGAAGCTTTCTTT CASSPSGGSNTEAFF
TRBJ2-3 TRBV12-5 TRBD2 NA TGTGCTAGTGGTTTTACCCAGAGCTTAAGTTTAGCGGGGGACCCCACAGATACGCAGTATTTT CASGFTQSLSLAGDPTDTQYF
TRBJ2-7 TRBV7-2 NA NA TGTGCCAGCAGCTTAGCCGCCTACGAGCAGTACTTC CASSLAAYEQYF
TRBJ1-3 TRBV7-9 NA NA TGTGCCAGCAGCTTAGTTGAAGGGGGAGGAAACACCATATATTTT CASSLVEGGGNTIYF